Shown below are 21 T cell receptor beta chains from a single sample sequenced in a study of blood T cells in healthy people across ages. Then a second PCR, running about 6 to 12 cycles, was carried out with a sample-barcoded 5' primer and a J-beta primer mix. TCRdb called the 5' RACE reads again in MiXCR, with one record for every CDR3 protein. This table has some 1.4 million distinct CDR3 sequences, about 40% appearing once. The sample consisted of blood. These receptors were obtained from a woman younger than 30 in good health.

The chain combines TRBV4-1 with TRBJ2-1, with 7 nucleotides matching TRBD1. Trimming at V came to 2 bases and at J to 4 bases, leaving 5 bases not matched to a gene. The V gene's germline CDR1 is MGHRA and CDR2 YSYEKL. CDR3 length: 15 amino acids. The CDR3 protein is CASSQMGTAYNEQFF. In DNA, the CDR3 is TGCGCCAGCAGCCAAATGGGGACAGCTTACAATGAGCAGTTCTTC.

This clonotype was seen many times. The chain combines TRBV2 with TRBJ1-1, with D possibly matching TRBD1 (5 bases). V was shortened by 6 bases and J by 3 bases, with 5 bases between the two germline ends. Germline lookup yields CDR1 SNHLY and CDR2 FYNNEI. The CDR3 extends over 11 amino acids. The CDR3 here is CASRGDTEAFF. In DNA, the CDR3 is TGTGCCAGCAGGGGGGACACTGAAGCTTTCTTT.

The chain employs TRBV6-1 and TRBJ1-6, with 7 bases fitting TRBD1. Trimming took 11 bases from V and 5 from J; bases not matched to a gene: 6. Germline CDR1 is MNHNS and CDR2 is SASEGT. This CDR3 is 13 amino acids long. Here the CDR3 reads CAADRANNSPLHF. The CDR3 DNA follows: TGTGCCGCAGACAGGGCGAATAATTCACCCCTCCACTTT.

The chain has TRBV6-5 and TRBJ1-4, with 7 positions matching TRBD1. Germline V gene sequence: CDR1 MNHEY, CDR2 SVGAGI. The length of the CDR3 is 14 residues. V gave up 6 bases and J gave up 8 bases; unmatched junction bases: 9. CDR3 amino acids: CASRGQARNEKLFF. DNA of the CDR3: TGTGCCAGCAGAGGACAGGCTCGAAACGAAAAACTGTTTTTT.

This chain joins TRBV9 and TRBJ2-5; weak D call: TRBD2 (6 bases). CDR1 and CDR2 (germline): SGDLS, YYNGEE. The CDR3 covers 13 residues. V lost 3 bases and J 4 bases, leaving 10 bases between the germline ends. In DNA form, the CDR3 reads TGTGCCAGCAGCGCGGAGGGATTAGAGACCCAGTACTTC. It yields the protein CASSAEGLETQYF.

The rearrangement links TRBV20-1 to TRBJ2-3; D is perhaps TRBD1 (7 bases). Trimming removed 6 bases at V and 0 bases at J, with 13 bases between. The CDR3 runs to 14 residues. The germline V gene encodes CDR1 DFQATT and CDR2 SNEGSKA (reference sequence). CDR3 loop: CSALTGTSTDTQYF. DNA of the CDR3: TGCAGTGCCCTGACAGGGACTAGCACAGATACGCAGTATTTT.

The chain couples TRBV6-5 to TRBJ2-3; TRBD1 is a possible D gene (5 bases). The CDR3 loop spans 15 amino acids. V lost 6 bases, J lost 5 bases, and 18 bases lay in between. The V gene's germline CDR1 is MNHEY and CDR2 SVGAGI. This CDR3 is CASSHRLLNLDTQYF. For the CDR3, the DNA is TGTGCCAGCAGCCACAGGCTCCTTAACCTAGATACGCAGTATTTT.

Only a few counts were recorded for this clonotype. A read error may account for a junction end that differs from germline. The chain joins TRBV25-1 to TRBJ1-1; no definite D call. From germline, CDR1 is MGHDK and CDR2 SYGVNS. CDR3 length: 16 residues. In nucleotides, the CDR3 is TGTGCCAGCAGCCGAGGACCGAAATATGTGAAGACTGAAGCTTTCTTT. Its translation is CASSRGPKYVKTEAFF.

The rearrangement joins TRBV5-1 to TRBJ2-7, with a possible D match to TRBD1 (6 bases). Germline assignment: CDR1 SGHRS and CDR2 YFSETQ. V gave up 4 bases and J gave up 4 bases, with 15 bases separating them. The CDR3 loop spans 14 amino acids. For the CDR3, the DNA is TGCGCCAGCAGCCCAAACCATCAGGGGTACGAGCAGTACTTC. Amino acid sequence: CASSPNHQGYEQYF.

V usage is TRBV5-6 and J usage is TRBJ1-5, with 9 bases matching TRBD1. CDR3 size: 16 residues. Trimming took 4 bases from V and 4 from J; bases not matched to a gene: 9. Per the germline V gene, CDR1 is SGHDT and CDR2 is YYEEEE. The CDR3, as DNA: TGTGCCAGCAGCAGGAACGACAGGGGGGGAAATCAGCCCCAGCATTTT. Its translation: CASSRNDRGGNQPQHF.

In the case of this clonotype: One end of the junction is discordant with germline, which a read error may explain. The gene calls are TRBV10-3 and TRBJ2-7; maybe TRBD2 (5 bases). The germline V gene encodes CDR1 ENHRY and CDR2 SYGVKD. CDR3 length equals 15 residues. This CDR3 is CAVSEGSLTSYEQYF. In DNA, the CDR3 is TGTGCCGTCAGTGAGGGCAGCCTGACCTCCTACGAGCAGTACTTC.

The chain couples TRBV25-1 to TRBJ2-3; the match to TRBD1 covers 9 bases. J was trimmed by 3 bases and V by 1 base; bases with no gene match: 8. The germline CDR1 and CDR2 sequences are MGHDK and SYGVNS. The CDR3 runs 17 residues. The CDR3 DNA sequence: TGTGCCAGCAGTGAATTCTTCGAGACAGGGGGAACAGATACGCAGTATTTT. The encoded protein is CASSEFFETGGTDTQYF.

This clonotype has only a few counts. The rearrangement joins TRBV28 to TRBJ1-5; D gene unclear. The germline CDR1 and CDR2 sequences are MDHEN and SYDVKM. Trimming took 1 base from V and 7 from J, leaving 11 bases between them. The CDR3 totals 14 residues. CDR3 in amino acids: CASSLSQYSQPQHF. DNA for the CDR3: TGTGCCAGCAGTTTATCGCAGTATTCGCAGCCCCAGCATTTT. Based on the CDR3 plus reference TRBV28 and TRBJ1-5, the full variable domain is DVKVTQSSRYLVKRTGEKVFLECVQDMDHENMFWYRQDPGLGLRLIYFSYDVKMKEKGDIPEGYSVSREKKERFSLILESASTNQTSMYLCASSLSQYSQPQHFGDGTRLSIL.

This clonotype was observed a few times. The genes are TRBV12-3 or TRBV12-4 and TRBJ1-2; unclear D gene. Trimming removed 8 bases from V and 7 bases from J, with 11 bases in between. CDR3 size: 11 residues. The DNA for the CDR3 is TGTGCCAGCGGGGAGGCCTGTGGCTACACCTTC. This codes for CASGEACGYTF.

The J gene is TRBJ2-3, the V gene TRBV29-1, with TRBD2 matching 9 bases. CDR3 length: 17 amino acids. V lost 0 bases, J lost 6 bases, and 13 bases stayed unmatched. Germline lookup yields CDR1 SQVTM and CDR2 ANQGSEA. The CDR3 region is CSVEEWGASGVGDTQYF. DNA of the CDR3: TGCAGCGTTGAAGAATGGGGGGCTAGCGGGGTGGGGGATACGCAGTATTTT.

V gene TRBV27 combines with J gene TRBJ2-1; no firm D call. Germline CDR1 is MNHEY and CDR2 is SMNVEV (reference sequence). The V end lost 8 bases, the J end lost 8 bases, and 10 bases lay between the germline ends. The length of the CDR3 is 11 residues. CDR3 protein: CASGSFDEQFF. DNA for the CDR3: TGTGCCAGCGGCTCGTTCGATGAGCAGTTCTTC.

The chain joins TRBV7-9 to TRBJ1-6; D is undetermined. Per germline, CDR1 SEHNR and CDR2 FQNEAQ (reference sequence). V was pared by 5 bases and J by 0 bases, with 11 bases between. The CDR3 length is 16 residues. Written as DNA, the CDR3 is TGTGCCAGCAGCCTGGTTATGAGCTCCTATAATTCACCCCTCCACTTT. This translates into CASSLVMSSYNSPLHF.

Only a few counts were recorded for this clonotype. This chain connects TRBV12-3 or TRBV12-4 to TRBJ2-3, with a tentative D call TRBD2 (6 bases). The V gene lost 5 bases and the J gene lost 4 bases, with 16 bases spanning the gap. CDR3 size: 15 residues. This CDR3 is CASSPRGGPPDTQYF. CDR3 nucleotides: TGTGCCAGCAGTCCGAGAGGAGGGCCTCCAGATACGCAGTATTTT.

The chain recombines TRBV20-1 with TRBJ2-1, with a possible D match to TRBD2 (5 bases). Matching the DNA end better, TRBJ2-7 makes the J call doubtful. CDR3 length: 15 residues. Per germline, CDR1 DFQATT and CDR2 SNEGSKA (reference sequence). CDR3 DNA sequence: TGCAGTGCTAGAGATTGGAGGCTAGCCCTGCACGAGCAGTACTTC. It is translated as CSARDWRLALHEQYF.

The chain employs TRBV2 and TRBJ2-5; tentatively, D is TRBD2 (6 bases). The assigned J gene may be wrong: the sequence end matches TRBJ2-7 better. Germline V gives CDR1 SNHLY, CDR2 FYNNEI. The CDR3 covers 13 residues. CDR3 nucleotide sequence: TGTGCCAGCAGGCTGGGCGGGATGTACGAGCAGTACTTC. It yields the protein CASRLGGMYEQYF.

This clonotype was picked up a small number of times. V is TRBV6-6 and J is TRBJ1-5; the D gene is possibly TRBD1 (5 bases). V was pared by 6 bases and J by 2 bases, with 17 bases between. The CDR3 extends over 16 amino acids. Germline V gene data show CDR1 as MNHNY and CDR2 as SVGAGI (reference sequence). The CDR3, as DNA: TGTGCCAGCAGCCCCAGGGATTCGAGCGGCAATCAGCCCCAGCATTTT. It encodes CASSPRDSSGNQPQHF.